This passage covers 5 T cell receptor beta chains from one sample sequenced in a study of identical twins. TCRdb redid the calling of the 5' RACE reads with MiXCR, one entry per CDR3 protein. This sample yields about 530,000 distinct CDR3 sequences, of which about 22% are seen a single time; approximately 0.48% belongs to the top ten. This sample was shared with a second study, whose subject was yellow fever vaccine responses in identical twins.

Sequencing was performed on CD4+ T cells sorted from blood. These receptors were collected from a woman aged 18-35 years in good health.

The table lists this clonotype with a few counts. This sequence joins TRBV10-1 and TRBJ2-2, with D uncertain. V lost 4 bases, J lost 1 base, and 16 bases lay in between. The CDR3 sequence is 17 residues long. Germline V gene sequence: CDR1 WNHNN, CDR2 SYGVQD (reference sequence). CDR3 protein: CASSAWRKGQNTGELFF. CDR3 nucleotides: TGCGCCAGCAGTGCCTGGCGGAAGGGCCAGAACACCGGGGAGCTGTTTTTT.

This chain joins TRBV10-3 and TRBJ2-3, with 9 bases fitting TRBD1. Germline loops: CDR1 ENHRY, CDR2 SYGVKD. With 7 bases clipped from V and 0 bases from J, the junction kept 8 bases outside the gene matches. CDR3 length equals 16 residues. The DNA for the CDR3 is TGTGCCATCACTCCGGGACAGGGATCTAGCACAGATACGCAGTATTTT. Its protein product is CAITPGQGSSTDTQYF.

The chain joins TRBV5-1 to TRBJ2-1, with TRBD2 matching over 10 bases. With 7 bases clipped from V and 5 bases from J, the junction kept 9 bases outside the gene matches. CDR3 length: 15 residues. Per the germline V gene, CDR1 is SGHRS and CDR2 is YFSETQ. The CDR3 nucleotides are TGCGCCAGCGCCGCTAGCGGGAGCAGGGACAATGAGCAGTTCTTC. As protein: CASAASGSRDNEQFF.

This clonotype has a handful of counts. This chain connects TRBV7-9 to TRBJ1-4; TRBD1 agrees at 9 bases. Germline lookup yields CDR1 SEHNR and CDR2 FQNEAQ (reference sequence). The trim removed 4 bases at V and 4 bases at J, leaving 4 bases unmatched. The CDR3 contains 15 residues. The CDR3 DNA reads TGTGCCAGCAGCTCCGGGACAGGGTTTAATGAAAAACTGTTTTTT. Its protein product is CASSSGTGFNEKLFF.

At least ten counts were recorded for this clonotype. The chain combines TRBV7-9 with TRBJ2-1; 14 bases match TRBD2. The ends lost 1 base at V and 7 bases at J; junction bases unmatched: 3. This CDR3 comprises 16 residues. Germline lookup yields CDR1 SEHNR and CDR2 FQNEAQ (reference sequence). The CDR3, as DNA: TGTGCCAGCAGCTTAGGACTAGCGGGAGGGAGGAATGAGCAGTTCTTC. Translation gives CASSLGLAGGRNEQFF.